The 3 T cell receptor beta chains given below trace back to one sample, sequenced in a study of PD-L1 blockade in urothelial cancer. Measured with immunoSEQ multiplex PCR; TCRdb has only the in-frame clones, and not every one. The table lists around 40,000 clones, approximately 40% of them singletons. The sample in question was tumor tissue, obtained before atezolizumab (anti-PD-L1) treatment. These receptor sequences come from a man in his sixties with urothelial cancer.

With respect to this clone: The same CDR3 is also encoded by other DNA sequences in this sample. V gene TRBV28 combines with J gene TRBJ1-3; D is undetermined. CDR1 MDHEN and CDR2 SYDVKM come from the germline V gene. V shed 2 bases and J shed 0 bases, with 2 bases lying between them. The CDR3 loop spans 13 amino acids. CDR3 loop: CASSLNSGNTIYF. The CDR3 nucleotides are TGTGCCAGCAGTTTAAACTCTGGAAACACCATATATTTT.

The chain is built from TRBV28 and TRBJ2-7, with 10 bases matching TRBD1. Trimming cost V 4 bases and J 3 bases; bases outside gene matches: 6. The CDR3 has 15 amino acids. Germline V gives CDR1 MDHEN, CDR2 SYDVKM. CDR3 DNA: TGTGCCAGCAGTTCGACCGGGACAGGGGTCTACGAGCAGTACTTC. It specifies CASSSTGTGVYEQYF.

V is TRBV28 and J is TRBJ1-3, with a tentative D call TRBD1 (6 bases). The CDR3 has 14 amino acids. Deletions cut 7 bases from V and 2 bases from J, with 12 bases between. CDR1 is MDHEN, CDR2 SYDVKM, per germline. CDR3 in DNA: TGTGCCAGCATCTCGGCAGGGGCTGGAAACACCATATATTTT. This gives the protein CASISAGAGNTIYF.